What follows is one TCR beta chain and its context. Its specificity is unknown. These data originate in a study of CXCR3-negative and CXCR3-positive naive CD8 T cells. Study results and limitations: Researchers report that CXCR3-positive naive cells carry more hydrophobic TRB CDR3s than CXCR3-negative naive cells. Each naive subset displayed comparably high diversity, whereas memory CD8+ cells displayed much lower diversity.

The TRB libraries of cDNA were built by UMI-labeled 5' RACE. TCRdb re-analyzed the 5' RACE reads; it lists each CDR3 protein once, without DNA. The table for this sample gives 43,000 or so distinct CDR3 sequences. The authors gated naive CD8+ T cells as CD45RO-CCR7+CD27+CD95-. Germline V gives CDR1 MDHEN, CDR2 SYDVKM. The CDR3 is 12 amino acids. Sequencing was done on a sample of naive CXCR3- CD8+ T cells from blood. This sample's subset: CD45RO-CCR7+CD27+CD95- naive CD8+ T cells lacking CXCR3 (TNR3-). The source is a human donor in good health. Some clones in this sample may be carry-over from other donors' samples. The V call is TRBV28, the J call TRBJ2-7. CDR3 protein: CASTAYSYEQYF.